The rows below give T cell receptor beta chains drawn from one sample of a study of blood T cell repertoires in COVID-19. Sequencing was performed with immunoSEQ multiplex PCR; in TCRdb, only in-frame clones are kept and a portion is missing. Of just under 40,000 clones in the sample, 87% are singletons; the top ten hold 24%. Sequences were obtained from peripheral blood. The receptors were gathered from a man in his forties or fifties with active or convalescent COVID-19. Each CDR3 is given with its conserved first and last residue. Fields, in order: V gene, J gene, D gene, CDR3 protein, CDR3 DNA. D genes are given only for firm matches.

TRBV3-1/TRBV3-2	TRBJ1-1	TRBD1	CASSQRGGTGEAFF	TGTGCCAGCAGCCAAAGAGGAGGGACAGGGGAAGCTTTCTTT
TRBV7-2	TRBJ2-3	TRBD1	CASSSDRVADTQYF	TGTGCCAGCAGTTCCGACAGGGTTGCAGATACGCAGTATTTT
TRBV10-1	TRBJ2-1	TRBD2	CARGLAGYNEQFF	TGCGCCAGGGGGCTAGCGGGATACAATGAGCAGTTCTTC
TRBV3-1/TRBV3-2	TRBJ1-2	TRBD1	CASSPGQSNSYYGYTF	TGTGCCAGCAGCCCGGGACAGTCCAATTCCTACTATGGCTACACCTTC
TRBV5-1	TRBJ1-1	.	CASSGTGEAFF	TGCGCCAGCAGCGGTACAGGAGAAGCTTTCTTT
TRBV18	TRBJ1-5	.	CASSRSLNQPQHF	TGTGCCAGCTCCCGGAGCCTCAATCAGCCCCAGCATTTT
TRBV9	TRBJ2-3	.	CASSVGSTRTDTQYF	TGTGCCAGCAGCGTAGGGTCTACCCGCACAGATACGCAGTATTTT
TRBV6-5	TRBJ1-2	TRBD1	CASSSPVDRAHGYTF	TGTGCCAGCAGTTCGCCGGTGGACAGGGCTCATGGCTACACCTTC
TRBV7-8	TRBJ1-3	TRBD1	CASSLAMTGVGNTIYF	TGTGCCAGCAGCTTAGCAATGACAGGGGTCGGAAACACCATATATTTT
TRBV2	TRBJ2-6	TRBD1	CASSETEQGVWGANVLTF	TGTGCCAGCAGTGAGACCGAACAGGGGGTATGGGGGGCCAACGTCCTGACTTTC
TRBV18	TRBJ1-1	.	CASSPSYRDTEAFF	TGTGCCAGCTCACCTAGTTACAGGGACACTGAAGCTTTCTTT
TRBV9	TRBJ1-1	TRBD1	CASSVVDRALTEAFF	TGTGCCAGCAGCGTAGTGGACAGGGCCCTTACTGAAGCTTTCTTT
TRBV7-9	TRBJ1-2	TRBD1	CASIETGKVGGYTF	TGTGCCAGCATCGAGACAGGGAAGGTGGGTGGCTACACCTTC
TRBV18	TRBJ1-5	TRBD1	CASSPREGQGIPQHF	TGTGCCAGCTCACCACGAGAGGGACAGGGGATCCCCCAGCATTTT
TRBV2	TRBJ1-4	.	CASRSTKGTNEKLFF	TGTGCCAGCAGGTCGACAAAGGGGACTAATGAAAAACTGTTTTTT
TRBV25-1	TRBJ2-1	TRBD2	CASSVTSGGSYNEQFF	TGTGCCAGCAGTGTTACTAGCGGGGGAAGTTACAATGAGCAGTTCTTC
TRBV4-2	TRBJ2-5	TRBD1	CASSQAQDRGRETQYF	TGTGCCAGCAGCCAAGCACAGGACAGGGGGCGAGAGACCCAGTACTTC
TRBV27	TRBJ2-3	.	CASTRLPTDTQYF	TGTGCCAGCACGCGCCTACCCACAGATACGCAGTATTTT
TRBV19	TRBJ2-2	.	CASSTGPGTGELFF	TGTGCCAGTAGTACGGGTCCCGGCACCGGGGAGCTGTTTTTT